This T cell receptor beta chain is from a study of OX40 agonist ivuxolimab in advanced cancers. Whole-study context: In this cohort, patients received ivuxolimab, an agonistic anti-OX40 (CD134) antibody. Mean age around 60 years, range about 23 to 80; roughly 80% male.

Clones were sequenced by immunoSEQ multiplex PCR, and TCRdb holds only the in-frame ones, with some missing. The sample holds tens of thousands of clones; more than 70% are singletons and the top ten take over 0.25%. Trimming shortened V by 6 bases and J by 6 bases, and 18 bases separated the two germline ends. The CDR3 covers 14 residues. Germline CDR1 is MDHEN and CDR2 is SYDVKM. Samples were taken at baseline and on day 1 of cycles 4 and 7. Turning to this clone: Its matching antigen is unknown.

Study-level points and caveats: Some nonresponders likewise displayed low normalized T-cell clonal expansion.

This material consisted of CD4+ or CD8+ T cells sorted from blood, taken in a trial of the OX40 agonist ivuxolimab. The origin of this receptor is an adult with an advanced solid tumor such as melanoma, head and neck, liver or kidney cancer. V usage is TRBV28 and J usage is TRBJ2-7; no clear D gene. The CDR3, as DNA: TGTGCCAGCAGCCGACTGAACGGGTTCGGCGAGCAGTACTTC. Translated, it gives CASSRLNGFGEQYF.